What follows are 13 T cell receptor beta chains derived from one specimen sequenced in a study of blood T cell repertoires in COVID-19. TCRdb's copy holds only in-frame clones and misses some; the assay was immunoSEQ multiplex PCR. The sample has roughly 82,000 clones, around 80% seen once. Sample: peripheral blood. The receptors come from a woman aged 60 to 75 with acute or convalescent COVID-19.

The genes are TRBV7-2 and TRBJ1-5, with 10 bases lining up with TRBD1. Trimming cost V 5 bases and J 1 base; bases outside gene matches: 5. CDR3 size: 16 residues. Germline loops: CDR1 SGHTA, CDR2 FQGNSA. DNA for the CDR3: TGTGCCAGCAGCCCGGGACAGGGGAGGAGCAATCAGCCCCAGCATTTT. It encodes CASSPGQGRSNQPQHF. Filled out from reference TRBV7-2 and TRBJ1-5, the complete variable domain reads GAGVSQSPSNKVTEKGKDVELRCDPISGHTALYWYRQSLGQGLEFLIYFQGNSAPDKSGLPSDRFSAERTGGSVSTLTIQRTQQEDSAVYLCASSPGQGRSNQPQHFGDGTRLSIL.

The chain combines TRBV5-1 with TRBJ2-5, with 14 positions matching TRBD2. V was clipped by 4 bases and J by 5 bases; unmatched bases: 4. CDR1 SGHRS and CDR2 YFSETQ come from the germline V gene. The CDR3 runs to 15 residues. In DNA form, the CDR3 reads TGCGCCAGCAGCCCGGGACTAGCGGGAGCGGAGACCCAGTACTTC. Protein: CASSPGLAGAETQYF.

The rearrangement links TRBV5-4 to TRBJ2-5; 13 positions match TRBD2. The junction had 10 bases not matched to a gene; V was cut back by 3 bases and J by 5 bases. The CDR3 extends over 17 amino acids. From germline, CDR1 is SGHNT and CDR2 YYREEE (reference sequence). The CDR3 here is CASSSGLAGPQRETQYF. CDR3 in DNA: TGTGCCAGCAGCTCGGGACTAGCGGGGCCCCAGCGGGAGACCCAGTACTTC. The whole variable domain, remainder taken from reference TRBV5-4 and TRBJ2-5, is ETGVTQSPTHLIKTRGQQVTLRCSSQSGHNTVSWYQQALGQGPQFIFQYYREEENGRGNFPPRFSGLQFPNYSSELNVNALELDDSALYLCASSSGLAGPQRETQYFGPGTRLLVL.

This clone appeared once. J is TRBJ2-7 and V is TRBV20-1; TRBD2 matches at 7 bases. J was trimmed by 2 bases and V by 3 bases; bases with no gene match: 13. The CDR3 spans 16 residues. Germline-derived CDR1 and CDR2 are DFQATT and SNEGSKA (reference sequence). Here the CDR3 reads CSASGPGLADAYEQYF. CDR3 coding DNA: TGCAGTGCTAGTGGTCCCGGGCTAGCGGATGCCTACGAGCAGTACTTC.

The chain recombines TRBV2 with TRBJ2-1, with D perhaps matching TRBD2 (6 bases). The CDR3 covers 11 residues. V lost 6 bases, J lost 10 bases, and 10 bases lay in between. From germline, CDR1 is SNHLY and CDR2 FYNNEI. DNA for the CDR3: TGTGCCAGCAGCCTAGCGCTGGAGCAGTTCTTC. Protein product: CASSLALEQFF.

The rearrangement joins TRBV2 to TRBJ1-6, with D possibly being TRBD1 (6 bases). CDR1 is SNHLY, CDR2 FYNNEI, per germline. This CDR3 contains 16 residues. V lost 7 bases and J lost 2, with 15 bases in between. CDR3 coding DNA: TGTGCCAGCACTACAGGGAGAATAACCTATAATTCACCCCTCCACTTT. Its translation is CASTTGRITYNSPLHF.

A single count supports this clone. V gene TRBV7-8 combines with J gene TRBJ2-1; 9 positions match TRBD1. Germline assignment: CDR1 SGHVS and CDR2 FQNEAQ. CDR3 size: 15 residues. V was clipped by 5 bases and J by 6 bases; unmatched bases: 8. The CDR3, as DNA: TGTGCCAGCAGCGCAACAGGGGGCCACCCCAATGAGCAGTTCTTC. Amino acids: CASSATGGHPNEQFF.

Ten or more counts support this clone. The genes are TRBV19 and TRBJ1-1; a possible D gene is TRBD1 (5 bases). V lost 7 bases, J lost 5 bases, and 14 bases lay in between. The CDR3 sequence is 13 residues long. The germline CDR1 and CDR2 sequences are LNHDA and SQIVND (reference sequence). The CDR3 protein is CASKKGRRTEAFF. The CDR3 bases are TGTGCCAGTAAAAAGGGGCGTCGGACTGAAGCTTTCTTT.

V gene TRBV9 combines with J gene TRBJ2-5, with 7 positions matching TRBD1. Trimming cost V 4 bases and J 5 bases; bases outside gene matches: 5. CDR3 size: 13 residues. Germline V lookup: CDR1 SGDLS, CDR2 YYNGEE. CDR3 amino acids: CASSYGQAETQYF. The CDR3 DNA reads as TGTGCCAGCAGCTACGGACAGGCGGAGACCCAGTACTTC.

The rearrangement links TRBV4-1 to TRBJ2-2; 8 bases are a match to TRBD2. Germline V gives CDR1 MGHRA, CDR2 YSYEKL. The CDR3 has 16 amino acids. The V gene end was trimmed by 4 bases and the J gene end by 2 bases; junction bases not matched to a gene: 6. The CDR3 protein is CASSPFAGGNTGELFF. DNA of the CDR3: TGCGCCAGCAGCCCTTTTGCGGGGGGCAACACCGGGGAGCTGTTTTTT.

The chain carries TRBV29-1 and TRBJ1-4; D perhaps matches TRBD1 (5 bases). Germline loops: CDR1 SQVTM, CDR2 ANQGSEA. This CDR3 region has 11 residues. The V end lost 4 bases, the J end lost 6 bases, and 6 bases lay between the germline ends. This CDR3 reads CSVAGDEKLFF. The CDR3 bases are TGCAGCGTTGCGGGGGATGAAAAACTGTTTTTT.

The rearrangement uses TRBV5-1 and TRBJ1-2; 12 nucleotides line up with TRBD1. Losses at the gene ends were 3 bases for V and 7 bases for J; bases not matched to a gene: 4. Per germline, CDR1 SGHRS and CDR2 YFSETQ. CDR3 length equals 14 residues. The CDR3 DNA reads TGCGCCAGCAGCTACGGGACAGGGGGCAGTGGCTACACCTTC. Translating gives CASSYGTGGSGYTF. Full variable domain (missing parts from reference TRBV5-1 and TRBJ1-2): KAGVTQTPRYLIKTRGQQVTLSCSPISGHRSVSWYQQTPGQGLQFLFEYFSETQRNKGNFPGRFSGRQFSNSRSEMNVSTLELGDSALYLCASSYGTGGSGYTFGSGTRLTVV.

The chain links TRBV7-2 to TRBJ2-2; D ambiguous. CDR3 length: 16 residues. Germline V gene sequence: CDR1 SGHTA, CDR2 FQGNSA. With 5 bases removed from V and 2 bases from J, the gap between germline ends came to 15 bases. The CDR3 DNA sequence: TGTGCCAGCAGCCACCGTAACGGTCCCAACACCGGGGAGCTGTTTTTT. Translated, it gives CASSHRNGPNTGELFF.